Following are 21 T cell receptor beta chains from one sample sequenced in a study of shared clonotypes between healthy human individuals. This table comes from immunoSEQ multiplex PCR, and its TCRdb copy is limited to in-frame clones, with some not included. In the table there are 400,000 to 550,000 clones, 70% to 80% of which are singletons. The material sequenced was PBMCs. Source of these receptors: a middle-aged woman in good health. Some clones in this sample may be carry-over from other donors' samples.

This chain links TRBV30 with TRBJ1-2; no reliable D call. CDR3 length: 13 residues. With 1 base removed from V and 4 bases from J, the gap between germline ends came to 10 bases. Germline CDR1 reads GTSNPN; CDR2 reads SVGIG (reference sequence). CDR3 amino acids: CAWSGGLGYGYTF. In DNA form, the CDR3 reads TGTGCCTGGAGTGGGGGTCTCGGCTATGGCTACACCTTC.

The chain couples TRBV19 to TRBJ1-2, with D possibly TRBD1 on 6 matching bases. The CDR3 is 11 amino acids. Between the trimmed V and J ends, which lost 5 bases and 8 bases, there was a span of 9 bases. Germline V lookup: CDR1 LNHDA, CDR2 SQIVND (reference sequence). The CDR3 sequence is CASSQGPGYTF. CDR3 bases: TGTGCCAGTAGTCAGGGGCCAGGCTACACCTTC. Together with reference TRBV19 and TRBJ1-2, the CDR3 gives the full variable domain: DGGITQSPKYLFRKEGQNVTLSCEQNLNHDAMYWYRQDPGQGLRLIYYSQIVNDFQKGDIAEGYSVSREKKESFPLTVTSAQKNPTAFYLCASSQGPGYTFGSGTRLTVV.

The rearrangement uses TRBV5-6 and TRBJ2-6; perhaps TRBD1 as D (6 bases). The CDR3 loop spans 17 amino acids. The V gene's germline CDR1 is SGHDT and CDR2 YYEEEE. Trimming cost V 4 bases and J 4 bases, with 18 bases left between them. For the CDR3, the DNA is TGTGCCAGCAGCCGCAAGGACAGTTCTCCAGGGGCCAACGTCCTGACTTTC. Its translation is CASSRKDSSPGANVLTF.

In its sample, this clone was seen many times. This rearrangement joins TRBV12-5 to TRBJ1-5, with D possibly being TRBD1 (5 bases). The CDR3 covers 16 residues. Germline V gene data show CDR1 as LGHNT and CDR2 as FRNRAP. V dropped 5 bases and J dropped 2 bases, with 16 bases sitting between them. CDR3 coding DNA: TGTGCTAGTGGTATCTCGGGATTAGGGGGCAATCAGCCCCAGCATTTT. It specifies CASGISGLGGNQPQHF.

This clone was detected a few times. The chain links TRBV7-3 to TRBJ1-1; D may be TRBD1 (5 bases). Germline-derived CDR1 and CDR2 are SGHTA and FQGTGA. V was clipped by 5 bases and J by 1 base, with 8 bases between them. The CDR3 has 13 residues. For the CDR3, the DNA is TGTGCCAGCAGCGAGGGGCCGAACACTGAAGCTTTCTTT. Protein product: CASSEGPNTEAFF.

J is TRBJ2-7 and V is TRBV20-1; D is undetermined. This CDR3 comprises 11 residues. V was cut by 5 bases and J by 4 bases, with 9 bases left in between. CDR1 is DFQATT and CDR2 is SNEGSKA in the germline V gene (reference sequence). CDR3 protein: CSAADAYEQYF. CDR3 coding DNA: TGCAGTGCTGCGGACGCGTACGAGCAGTACTTC.

The gene calls are TRBV4-2 and TRBJ2-7; possibly TRBD2 for D (5 bases). From germline, CDR1 is LGHNA and CDR2 YNFKEQ. This CDR3 is 15 amino acids long. V was pared by 0 bases and J by 2 bases, with 11 bases between. The CDR3 DNA reads as TGTGCCAGCAGCCAAGACCCTCGGGGAGCCTACGAGCAGTACTTC. Its translation: CASSQDPRGAYEQYF.

The V gene is TRBV7-3, the J gene TRBJ1-1, with 8 positions matching TRBD1. The V and J ends lost 3 bases and 2 bases, in that order; junction bases with no gene match: 2. CDR3 length: 14 residues. Germline CDR1 and CDR2: SGHTA and FQGTGA. The CDR3 nucleotides read TGTGCCAGCAGCTTCGGACAGGGAAACACTGAAGCTTTCTTT. Translated: CASSFGQGNTEAFF.

The genes are TRBV19 and TRBJ2-3; 7 nucleotides line up with TRBD1. This CDR3 region has 15 residues. Per the germline V gene, CDR1 is LNHDA and CDR2 is SQIVND (reference sequence). With V trimmed by 7 bases and J by 4 bases, 11 bases remained unmatched. CDR3 DNA: TGTGCCAGTACCGCCTACAGACAGGGCTCAGATACGCAGTATTTT. It codes for CASTAYRQGSDTQYF.

This clone was seen many times. Other DNA sequences in this specimen translate into the identical CDR3. The V gene is TRBV4-2, the J gene TRBJ1-1; TRBD1 agrees at 9 bases. Per germline, CDR1 LGHNA and CDR2 YNFKEQ. The CDR3 runs to 13 residues. J gave up 5 bases and V 3 bases, and 1 base lay outside the gene matches. The CDR3 region is CASSQDRGTEAFF. As DNA, the CDR3 is TGTGCCAGCAGCCAGGACAGGGGTACTGAAGCTTTCTTT.

CDR3 loop: CASLKGALNTEAFF. DNA for the CDR3: TGTGCCAGTTTGAAGGGGGCTTTGAACACTGAAGCTTTCTTT. This rearrangement joins TRBV2 to TRBJ1-1, with 7 positions matching TRBD1. Germline V gives CDR1 SNHLY, CDR2 FYNNEI. The CDR3 is 14 residues long. V gave up 9 bases and J gave up 0 bases; unmatched junction bases: 7.

The V call is TRBV29-1, the J call TRBJ2-7; D call uncertain. Trimming took off 4 bases at V and 0 bases at J, with 10 bases between the two ends. This CDR3 has 13 amino acids. Germline V CDR1 and CDR2: SQVTM, ANQGSEA. Written as DNA, the CDR3 is TGCAGCGTTGTTAGAGTTAACTCCTACGAGCAGTACTTC. This translates into CSVVRVNSYEQYF.

This clone was detected only once. The V gene is TRBV28, the J gene TRBJ2-3, with D possibly called TRBD1 or TRBD2 (5 bases each). Per germline, CDR1 MDHEN and CDR2 SYDVKM. Trimming took off 7 bases at V and 1 base at J, with 18 bases between the two ends. CDR3 size: 16 residues. CDR3 protein: CASTPRGRVGTDTQYF. The CDR3 region has the DNA TGTGCCAGCACCCCACGGGGCAGGGTGGGCACAGATACGCAGTATTTT.

The J gene is TRBJ2-7, the V gene TRBV7-9; D gene ambiguous. The V end lost 0 bases, the J end lost 3 bases, and 12 bases lay between the germline ends. This CDR3 has 15 amino acids. Germline V gene sequence: CDR1 SEHNR, CDR2 FQNEAQ (reference sequence). The CDR3 region is CASSLAHVGNYEQYF. The CDR3 coding sequence is TGTGCCAGCAGCTTAGCGCATGTGGGGAACTACGAGCAGTACTTC. The whole variable domain, remainder taken from reference TRBV7-9 and TRBJ2-7, is DTGVSQNPRHKITKRGQNVTFRCDPISEHNRLYWYRQTLGQGPEFLTYFQNEAQLEKSRLLSDRFSAERPKGSFSTLEIQRTEQGDSAMYLCASSLAHVGNYEQYFGPGTRLTVT.

The chain has TRBV5-1 and TRBJ2-2; D might be TRBD2 (5 bases). The CDR3 contains 15 residues. Trimming shortened V by 0 bases and J by 4 bases, and 10 bases separated the two germline ends. CDR1 is SGHRS, CDR2 YFSETQ, per germline. The CDR3: CASSLARSGTGELFF. CDR3 coding DNA: TGCGCCAGCAGCTTGGCCAGAAGCGGCACCGGGGAGCTGTTTTTT.

This rearrangement joins TRBV18 to TRBJ1-1, with D unclear. The germline V gene has CDR1 KGHSH and CDR2 LQKENI. The CDR3 has 15 residues. Trimming pared 3 bases from V and 1 base from J, leaving 12 bases between. The CDR3 region is CASSPSSVRNTEAFF. The CDR3 nucleotides are TGTGCCAGCTCACCTAGCTCGGTAAGGAACACTGAAGCTTTCTTT.

This sequence joins TRBV30 and TRBJ2-2; TRBD2 matches at 12 bases. With 2 bases clipped from V and 8 bases from J, the junction kept 3 bases outside the gene matches. This CDR3 region has 14 residues. Germline CDR1 GTSNPN, CDR2 SVGIG (reference sequence). CDR3 sequence: CAWSHGLAGGELFF. In DNA, the CDR3 is TGTGCCTGGAGTCACGGACTAGCGGGAGGGGAGCTGTTTTTT.

In regard to this clone: This sequence may be a read error, since a much larger clone differs from it by one base. The rearrangement joins TRBV6-1 to TRBJ2-4, with TRBD1 matching over 7 bases. The CDR3 has 15 amino acids. Germline-derived CDR1 and CDR2 are MNHNS and SASEGT. DNA of the CDR3: TGTGCCAGCACCTCCGGACAGGTGTCCAAAAGCATTCAGTACTTC. As protein: CASTSGQVSKSIQYF.

This clone has only a few counts. This chain connects TRBV30 to TRBJ1-5; D call uncertain. The CDR3 spans 14 residues. Trimming removed 1 base from V and 0 bases from J, with 7 bases in between. CDR1 is GTSNPN, CDR2 SVGIG, per germline (reference sequence). The CDR3 reads CAWSGSNSNQPQHF. DNA for the CDR3: TGTGCCTGGAGTGGGAGCAATAGCAATCAGCCCCAGCATTTT.

The J gene is TRBJ2-1, the V gene TRBV5-1; possible D gene TRBD1, 6 bases. From germline, CDR1 is SGHRS and CDR2 YFSETQ. The CDR3 has 14 residues. Trimming pared 3 bases from V and 0 bases from J, leaving 7 bases between. In DNA form, the CDR3 reads TGCGCCAGCAGCTGGGACACCTCCTACAATGAGCAGTTCTTC. Protein sequence: CASSWDTSYNEQFF.

This clone has only a few counts. This CDR3 is CASSPDSTYNEQFF. CDR3 nucleotides: TGTGCCAGCAGCCCAGACAGCACCTACAATGAGCAGTTCTTC. The rearrangement uses TRBV2 and TRBJ2-1, with a tentative D call TRBD1 (5 bases). Trimming removed 6 bases at V and 2 bases at J, with 11 bases between. The germline V gene has CDR1 SNHLY and CDR2 FYNNEI. There are 14 residues in the CDR3.